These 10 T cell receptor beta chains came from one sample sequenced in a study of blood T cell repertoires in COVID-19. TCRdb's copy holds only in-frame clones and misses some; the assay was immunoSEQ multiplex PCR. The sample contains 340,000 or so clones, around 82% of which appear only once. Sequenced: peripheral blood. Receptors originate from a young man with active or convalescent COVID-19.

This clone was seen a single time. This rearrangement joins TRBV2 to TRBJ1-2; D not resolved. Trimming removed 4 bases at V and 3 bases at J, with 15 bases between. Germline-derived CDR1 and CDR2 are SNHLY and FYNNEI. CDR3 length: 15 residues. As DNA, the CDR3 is TGTGCCAGCAGTGGAGAGGAGGGAATCTACTATGGCTACACCTTC. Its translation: CASSGEEGIYYGYTF.

Here the CDR3 reads CASSQEGQWNQPQHF. CDR3 nucleotides: TGCGCCAGCAGCCAAGAGGGGCAGTGGAATCAGCCCCAGCATTTT. J is TRBJ1-5 and V is TRBV4-1, with D possibly being TRBD1 (5 bases). CDR1 and CDR2 from the germline V gene are MGHRA and YSYEKL. Trimming left V 0 bases short and J 4 bases short, with 10 bases between. This CDR3 spans 15 amino acids.

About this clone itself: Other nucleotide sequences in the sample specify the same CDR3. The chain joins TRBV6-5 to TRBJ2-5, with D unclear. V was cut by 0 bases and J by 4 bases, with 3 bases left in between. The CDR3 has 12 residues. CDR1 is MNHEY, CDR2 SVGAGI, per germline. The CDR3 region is CASSYSRETQYF. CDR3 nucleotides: TGTGCCAGCAGTTACTCTCGAGAGACCCAGTACTTC.

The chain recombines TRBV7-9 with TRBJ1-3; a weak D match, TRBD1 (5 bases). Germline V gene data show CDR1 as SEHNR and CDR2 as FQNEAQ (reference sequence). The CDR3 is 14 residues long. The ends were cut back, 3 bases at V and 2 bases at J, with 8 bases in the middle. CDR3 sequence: CASSFGGAGNTIYF. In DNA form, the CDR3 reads TGTGCCAGCAGCTTTGGAGGGGCTGGAAACACCATATATTTT.

The DNA of the CDR3 is TGTGCCAGCGGCTCCCCTCGGGGTTTGGGCGAAAAACTGTTTTTT. This sequence encodes CASGSPRGLGEKLFF. The chain is built from TRBV6-5 and TRBJ1-4; no clear D. The CDR3 sequence is 15 residues long. V gave up 8 bases and J gave up 8 bases, with 21 bases separating them. Germline V gene data show CDR1 as MNHEY and CDR2 as SVGAGI.

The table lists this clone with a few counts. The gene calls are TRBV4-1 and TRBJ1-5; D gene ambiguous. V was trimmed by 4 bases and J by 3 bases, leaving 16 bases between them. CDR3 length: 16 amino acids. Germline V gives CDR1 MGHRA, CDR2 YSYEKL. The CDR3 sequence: CASSPLAGLPNQPQHF. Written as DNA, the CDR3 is TGCGCCAGCAGCCCCCTGGCAGGTTTACCCAATCAGCCCCAGCATTTT.

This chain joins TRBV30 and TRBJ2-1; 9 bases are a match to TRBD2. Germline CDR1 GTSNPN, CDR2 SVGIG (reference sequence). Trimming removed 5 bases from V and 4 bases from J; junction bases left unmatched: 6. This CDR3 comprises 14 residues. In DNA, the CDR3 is TGTGCCTGGGGAAGGACTAGCGCGTACAATGAGCAGTTCTTC. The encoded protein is CAWGRTSAYNEQFF.

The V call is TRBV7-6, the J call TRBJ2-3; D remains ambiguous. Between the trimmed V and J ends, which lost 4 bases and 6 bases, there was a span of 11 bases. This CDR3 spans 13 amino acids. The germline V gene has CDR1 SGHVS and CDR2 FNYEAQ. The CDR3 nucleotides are TGTGCCAGCAGCTACGGTACCTCGGATACGCAGTATTTT. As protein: CASSYGTSDTQYF.

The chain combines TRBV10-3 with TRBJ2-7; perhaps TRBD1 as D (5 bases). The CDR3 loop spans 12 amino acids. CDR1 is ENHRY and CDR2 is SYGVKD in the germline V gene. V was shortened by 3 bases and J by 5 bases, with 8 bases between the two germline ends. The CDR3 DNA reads TGTGCCATCAGTGAAGAGGACAACGAGCAGTACTTC. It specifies CAISEEDNEQYF.

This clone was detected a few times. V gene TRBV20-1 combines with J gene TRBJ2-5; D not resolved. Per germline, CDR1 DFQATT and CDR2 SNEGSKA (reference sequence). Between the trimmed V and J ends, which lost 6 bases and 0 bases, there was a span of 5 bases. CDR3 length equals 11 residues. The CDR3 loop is CSAQHQETQYF. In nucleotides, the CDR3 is TGCAGTGCACAGCACCAAGAGACCCAGTACTTC.